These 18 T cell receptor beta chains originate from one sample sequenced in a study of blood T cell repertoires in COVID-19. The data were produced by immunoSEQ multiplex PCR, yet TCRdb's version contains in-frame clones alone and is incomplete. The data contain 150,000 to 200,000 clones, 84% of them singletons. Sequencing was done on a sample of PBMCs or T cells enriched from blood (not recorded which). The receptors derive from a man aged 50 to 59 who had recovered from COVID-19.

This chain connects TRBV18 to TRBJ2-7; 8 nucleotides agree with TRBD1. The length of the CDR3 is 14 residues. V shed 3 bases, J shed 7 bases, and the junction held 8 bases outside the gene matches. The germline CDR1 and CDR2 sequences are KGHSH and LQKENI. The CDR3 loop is CASSPRDRSGEQYF. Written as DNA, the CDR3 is TGTGCCAGCTCACCCCGGGACAGGTCGGGAGAGCAGTACTTC.

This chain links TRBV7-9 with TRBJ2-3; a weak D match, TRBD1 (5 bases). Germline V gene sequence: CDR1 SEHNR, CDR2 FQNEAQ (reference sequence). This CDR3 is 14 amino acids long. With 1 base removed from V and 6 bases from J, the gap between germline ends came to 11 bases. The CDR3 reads CASSLGTNGDTQYF. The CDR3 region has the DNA TGTGCCAGCAGCTTAGGGACAAACGGGGATACGCAGTATTTT.

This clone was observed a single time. As DNA, the CDR3 is TGTGCCAGCAGCCCACTAGCGGGGGAATACAATGAGCAGTTCTTC. Amino acids: CASSPLAGEYNEQFF. The chain uses TRBV11-2 and TRBJ2-1, with 11 bases that match TRBD2. V trimming: 5 bases; J trimming: 4 bases; junction bases outside the gene matches: 4. CDR1 is SGHAT and CDR2 is FQNNGV in the germline V gene. The CDR3 runs to 15 residues. The full variable domain, in which reference TRBV11-2 and TRBJ2-1 provide the parts outside the CDR3, is EAGVAQSPRYKIIEKRQSVAFWCNPISGHATLYWYQQILGQGPKLLIQFQNNGVVDDSQLPKDRFSAERLKGVDSTLKIQPAKLEDSAVYLCASSPLAGEYNEQFFGPGTRLTVL.

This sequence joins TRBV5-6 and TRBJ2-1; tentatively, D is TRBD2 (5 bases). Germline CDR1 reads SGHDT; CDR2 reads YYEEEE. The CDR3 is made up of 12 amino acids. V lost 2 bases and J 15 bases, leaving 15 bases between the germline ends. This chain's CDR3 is CASSLADLPSFF. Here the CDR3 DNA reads TGTGCCAGCAGCTTAGCGGACCTGCCCTCGTTCTTC.

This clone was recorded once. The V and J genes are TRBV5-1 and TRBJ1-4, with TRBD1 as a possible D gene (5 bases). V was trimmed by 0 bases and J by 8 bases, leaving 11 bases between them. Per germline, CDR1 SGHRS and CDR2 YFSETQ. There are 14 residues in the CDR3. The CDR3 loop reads CASSLGQGQEKLFF. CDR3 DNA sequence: TGCGCCAGCAGCTTGGGCCAGGGTCAGGAAAAACTGTTTTTT.

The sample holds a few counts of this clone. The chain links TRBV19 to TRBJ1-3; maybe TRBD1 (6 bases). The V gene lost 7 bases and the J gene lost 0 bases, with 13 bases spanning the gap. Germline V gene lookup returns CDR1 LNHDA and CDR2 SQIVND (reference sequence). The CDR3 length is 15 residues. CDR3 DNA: TGTGCCAGTAACCCGGACAGCAACTCTGGAAACACCATATATTTT. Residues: CASNPDSNSGNTIYF.

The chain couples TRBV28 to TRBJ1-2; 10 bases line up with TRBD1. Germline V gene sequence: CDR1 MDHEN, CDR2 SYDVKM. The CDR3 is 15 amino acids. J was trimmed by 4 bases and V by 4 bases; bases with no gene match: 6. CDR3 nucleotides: TGTGCCAGCAGTTCGACAGGGACAGGGGCCTATGGCTACACCTTC. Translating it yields CASSSTGTGAYGYTF.

CDR3 sequence reads: CASSQKRGGRVGVAFF. The CDR3, as DNA: TGCGCCAGCAGCCAGAAAAGGGGAGGGAGGGTAGGTGTAGCTTTCTTT. V gene TRBV4-1 combines with J gene TRBJ1-1; a weak D match, TRBD1 (5 bases). Germline-derived CDR1 and CDR2 are MGHRA and YSYEKL. Trimming pared 3 bases from V and 10 bases from J, leaving 24 bases between. This CDR3 has 16 residues.

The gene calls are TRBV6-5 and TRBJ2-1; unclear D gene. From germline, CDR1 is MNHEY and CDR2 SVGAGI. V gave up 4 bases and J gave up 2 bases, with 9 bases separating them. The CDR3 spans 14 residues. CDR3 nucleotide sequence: TGTGCCAGCAGTTGGCAAAAGACCTACAATGAGCAGTTCTTC. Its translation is CASSWQKTYNEQFF.

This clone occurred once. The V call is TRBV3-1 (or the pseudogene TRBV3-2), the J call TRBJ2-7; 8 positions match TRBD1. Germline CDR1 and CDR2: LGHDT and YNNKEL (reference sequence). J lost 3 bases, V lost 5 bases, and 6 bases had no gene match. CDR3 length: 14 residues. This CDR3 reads CASSYPGQGYEQYF. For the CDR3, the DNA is TGTGCCAGCAGCTACCCCGGACAGGGCTACGAGCAGTACTTC.

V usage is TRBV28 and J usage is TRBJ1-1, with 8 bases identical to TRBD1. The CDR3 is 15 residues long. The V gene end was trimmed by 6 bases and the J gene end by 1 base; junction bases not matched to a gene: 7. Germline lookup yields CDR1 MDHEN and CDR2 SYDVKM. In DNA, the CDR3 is TGTGCCAGCAGCCAAAACAGGGGGAGGAACACTGAAGCTTTCTTT. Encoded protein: CASSQNRGRNTEAFF.

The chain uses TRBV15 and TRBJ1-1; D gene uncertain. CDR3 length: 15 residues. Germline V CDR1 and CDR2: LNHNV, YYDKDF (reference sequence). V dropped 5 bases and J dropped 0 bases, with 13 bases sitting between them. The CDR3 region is CATSSGFTMNTEAFF. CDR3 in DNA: TGTGCCACCAGCTCAGGCTTTACCATGAACACTGAAGCTTTCTTT.

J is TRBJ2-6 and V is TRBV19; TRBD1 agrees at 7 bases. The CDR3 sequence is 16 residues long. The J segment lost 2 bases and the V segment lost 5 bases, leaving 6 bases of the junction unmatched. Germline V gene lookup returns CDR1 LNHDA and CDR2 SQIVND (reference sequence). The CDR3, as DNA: TGTGCCAGTAGTGTAGGACAGGCGGCTGGGGCCAACGTCCTGACTTTC. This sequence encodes CASSVGQAAGANVLTF.

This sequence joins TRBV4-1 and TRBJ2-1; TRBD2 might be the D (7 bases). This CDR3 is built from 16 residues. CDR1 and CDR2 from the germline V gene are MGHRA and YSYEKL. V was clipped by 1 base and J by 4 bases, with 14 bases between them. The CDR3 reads CASSQVSRGPYNEQFF. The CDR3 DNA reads TGCGCCAGCAGCCAAGTGTCGCGGGGGCCGTACAATGAGCAGTTCTTC.

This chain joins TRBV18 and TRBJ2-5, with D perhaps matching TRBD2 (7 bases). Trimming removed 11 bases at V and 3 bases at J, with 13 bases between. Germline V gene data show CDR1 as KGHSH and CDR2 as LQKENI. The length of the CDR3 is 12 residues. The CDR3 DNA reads TGTGCCCGAGGGAGGGACAAAGAGACCCAGTACTTC. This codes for CARGRDKETQYF.

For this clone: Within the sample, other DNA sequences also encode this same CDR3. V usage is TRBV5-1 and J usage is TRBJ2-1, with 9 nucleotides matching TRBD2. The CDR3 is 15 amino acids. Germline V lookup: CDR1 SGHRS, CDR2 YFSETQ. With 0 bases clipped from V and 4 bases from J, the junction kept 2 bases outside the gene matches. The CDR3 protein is CASSLGGGAYNEQFF. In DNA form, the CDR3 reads TGCGCCAGCAGCTTGGGCGGGGGGGCGTACAATGAGCAGTTCTTC.

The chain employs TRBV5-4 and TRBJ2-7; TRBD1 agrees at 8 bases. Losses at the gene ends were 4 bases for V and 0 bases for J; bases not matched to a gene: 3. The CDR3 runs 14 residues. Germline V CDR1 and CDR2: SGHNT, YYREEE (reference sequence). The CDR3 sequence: CASSGQGSSYEQYF. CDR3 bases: TGTGCCAGCAGCGGACAGGGCAGCTCCTACGAGCAGTACTTC.

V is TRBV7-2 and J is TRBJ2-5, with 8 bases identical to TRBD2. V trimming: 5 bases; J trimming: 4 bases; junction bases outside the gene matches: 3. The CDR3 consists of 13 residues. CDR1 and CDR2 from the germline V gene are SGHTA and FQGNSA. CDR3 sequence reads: CASSRGGRETQYF. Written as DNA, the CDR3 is TGTGCCAGCAGCCGCGGGGGGAGAGAGACCCAGTACTTC.